Sequencing of this T cell receptor beta chain was carried out in a study of T cell clusters in autoimmune cytopenias. Study as a whole: TRB sequencing had a median about 52,000 reads and under 2,500 distinct clonotypes per sample. General observations from the study: Primary autoimmune cytopenia patients seemingly lacked the physiological T cell clusters found in healthy donors.

Each sample's input was about 250 ng genomic DNA, 35,000 to 40,000 genome equivalents. The CDR3 totals 15 residues. Germline V CDR1 and CDR2: SGHDT, YYEEEE. Multiplex touch-down PCR amplified TRB using TRB-A and TRB-B pools in one tube. No DNA is given; TCRdb re-called the multiplex PCR reads and lists each CDR3 protein once. The data show approximately 14,000 distinct CDR3 sequences, and the top ten clones hold around 2.1%. In regard to this clonotype: Its antigen is as yet unknown.

Sequencing was performed on peripheral blood. The clonotype was recovered from a human donor with an autoimmune cytopenia or autoimmune hepatitis (not recorded which). The V gene is TRBV5-6, the J gene TRBJ1-1; the TCRdb call, TRBD1, lacks DNA for checking. The CDR3 sequence: CASSLGALGDTEAFF.